This T cell receptor (beta chain) was profiled in a study of CD8+ T cells in alopecia areata. The CDR3 extends over 15 amino acids. V trimming: 4 bases; J trimming: 3 bases; junction bases outside the gene matches: 7. The germline V gene encodes CDR1 GTSNPN and CDR2 SVGIG (reference sequence). Remarks on this clone: Antigen: not known.

Study-level findings and limits: Higher clonality was seen in lesional scalp than in normal scalp, especially in alopecia totalis/universalis.

Extraction of RNA preceded its reverse transcription into cDNA, which served as the sequencing template. The table came from immunoSEQ multiplex PCR; TCRdb's copy has only in-frame clones and leaves some out. The table has around 100,000 clones, 35% to 45% seen once; the top ten hold 1.3%. The origin of this receptor is a human donor with alopecia areata. The sequencing sample was made of CD4+ T cells sorted from blood. J is TRBJ2-3 and V is TRBV30; 10 nucleotides agree with TRBD2. CDR3 in DNA: TGTGCCTGGACTCGTGGACTAGCGGCTACAGATACGCAGTATTTT. Its protein is CAWTRGLAATDTQYF.